These 4 T cell receptor beta chains were all obtained from the same sample, sequenced in a study of T cell repertoires in cytomegalovirus infection. MiXCR, applied by TCRdb to the reads, yields one record per CDR3 protein. The sample holds 370,000 or so distinct CDR3 sequences; about 32% are singletons and the top ten take 13%. What these receptors recognize is not known. The specimen comprised cultured PBMCs, sampled from culture after CMV antigen stimulation. These TCRs come from a human donor in good health (CMV status not recorded). Some clones in this sample may be carry-over from other donors' samples.

The chain carries TRBV7-2 and TRBJ1-1; the D gene is possibly TRBD1 (5 bases). CDR1 and CDR2 (germline): SGHTA, FQGNSA. With 4 bases removed from V and 5 bases from J, the gap between germline ends came to 14 bases. This CDR3 is 14 amino acids long. The CDR3 protein is CASSYRQPGTEAFF. The CDR3, as DNA: TGTGCCAGCAGCTACCGACAGCCGGGAACTGAAGCTTTCTTT. Using reference TRBV7-2 and TRBJ1-1 for the parts outside the CDR3, the full variable domain is GAGVSQSPSNKVTEKGKDVELRCDPISGHTALYWYRQSLGQGLEFLIYFQGNSAPDKSGLPSDRFSAERTGGSVSTLTIQRTQQEDSAVYLCASSYRQPGTEAFFGQGTRLTVV.

This clonotype was found many times. The CDR3 reads CASSLKAIPSYNEQFF. CDR3 nucleotides: TGTGCCAGCAGCTTAAAGGCTATCCCGTCCTACAATGAGCAGTTCTTC. V and J are TRBV7-2 and TRBJ2-1; D gene ambiguous. The CDR3 extends over 16 amino acids. Per germline, CDR1 SGHTA and CDR2 FQGNSA. Trimming removed 2 bases at V and 1 base at J, with 12 bases between.

The sample holds a few counts of this clonotype. The genes are TRBV20-1 and TRBJ2-3, with 11 bases aligning to TRBD1. CDR3 length: 14 amino acids. With V trimmed by 6 bases and J by 4 bases, 6 bases remained unmatched. The germline gives CDR1 DFQATT, CDR2 SNEGSKA (reference sequence). CDR3 region: CSAALGQGADTQYF. CDR3 coding DNA: TGCAGTGCCGCCCTGGGACAGGGGGCAGATACGCAGTATTTT.

This clonotype has just a few counts. V gene TRBV7-2 combines with J gene TRBJ1-1; D is ambiguous. Germline CDR1 is SGHTA and CDR2 is FQGNSA. V lost 3 bases to trimming and J lost 5 bases, with 10 bases between them. This CDR3 is 13 amino acids long. The CDR3 region has the DNA TGTGCCAGCAGCTTTTATTCTGAGACTGAAGCTTTCTTT. Translating gives CASSFYSETEAFF.